This T cell receptor (beta chain) was observed in a study of cytomegalovirus exposure and HLA in healthy donors. Only a few counts were recorded for this clone. PCR amplification relied on 60 Vbeta primers (plus 13 Jbeta primers). Only in-frame clones appear in the TCRdb table, and some are missing; sequencing was by immunoSEQ multiplex PCR. The table lists approximately 180,000 clones, under 85% of them singletons, with roughly 2.8% in the top ten. Per the germline V gene, CDR1 is MNHNY and CDR2 is SVGAGI (reference sequence). The V and J ends lost 7 bases and 0 bases respectively, with 13 bases between them. CDR3 length equals 15 residues.

The rearrangement joins TRBV6-6 to TRBJ1-5; D perhaps matches TRBD1 (5 bases). The receptor's source is a male donor in good health and CMV-seronegative. Source material: PBMCs. The CDR3 DNA sequence: TGTGCCAGCAACAAGGGACTGTATAGCAATCAGCCCCAGCATTTT. Amino acid sequence: CASNKGLYSNQPQHF.